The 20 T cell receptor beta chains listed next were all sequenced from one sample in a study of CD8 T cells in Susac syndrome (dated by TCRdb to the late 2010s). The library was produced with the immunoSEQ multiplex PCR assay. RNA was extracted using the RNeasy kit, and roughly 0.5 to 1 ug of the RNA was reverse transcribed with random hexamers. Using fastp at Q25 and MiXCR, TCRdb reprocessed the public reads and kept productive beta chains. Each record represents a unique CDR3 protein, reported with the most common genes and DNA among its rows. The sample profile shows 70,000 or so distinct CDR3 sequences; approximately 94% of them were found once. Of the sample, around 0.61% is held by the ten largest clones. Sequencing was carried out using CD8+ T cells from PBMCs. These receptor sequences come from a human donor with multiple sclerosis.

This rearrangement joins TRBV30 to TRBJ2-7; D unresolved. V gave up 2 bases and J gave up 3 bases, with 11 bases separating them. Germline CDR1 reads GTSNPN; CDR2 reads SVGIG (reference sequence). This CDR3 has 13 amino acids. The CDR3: CAWSLQEIYEQYF. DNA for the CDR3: TGTGCCTGGAGTTTGCAGGAGATCTACGAGCAGTACTTC.

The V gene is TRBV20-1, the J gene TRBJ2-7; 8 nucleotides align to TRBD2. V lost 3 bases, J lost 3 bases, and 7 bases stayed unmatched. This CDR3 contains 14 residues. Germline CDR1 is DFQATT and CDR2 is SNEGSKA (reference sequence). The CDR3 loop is CSASGGGPFYEQYF. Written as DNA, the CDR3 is TGCAGTGCTAGTGGCGGGGGGCCCTTCTACGAGCAGTACTTC.

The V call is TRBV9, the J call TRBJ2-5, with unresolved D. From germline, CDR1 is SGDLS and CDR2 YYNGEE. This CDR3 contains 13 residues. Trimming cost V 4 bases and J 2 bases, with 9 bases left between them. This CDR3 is CASSPLRQETQYF. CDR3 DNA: TGTGCCAGCAGCCCCCTAAGGCAAGAGACCCAGTACTTC. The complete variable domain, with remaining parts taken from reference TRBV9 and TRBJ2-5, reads DSGVTQTPKHLITATGQRVTLRCSPRSGDLSVYWYQQSLDQGLQFLIQYYNGEERAKGNILERFSAQQFPDLHSELNLSSLELGDSALYFCASSPLRQETQYFGPGTRLLVL.

The CDR3 region has the DNA TGTGCCTGGGAGTTCCAAACTGAAGCTTTCTTT. This codes for CAWEFQTEAFF. This chain joins TRBV30 and TRBJ1-1; D is unresolved. Germline V gene lookup returns CDR1 GTSNPN and CDR2 SVGIG (reference sequence). V shed 5 bases and J shed 5 bases, with 9 bases lying between them. This CDR3 is 11 amino acids long.

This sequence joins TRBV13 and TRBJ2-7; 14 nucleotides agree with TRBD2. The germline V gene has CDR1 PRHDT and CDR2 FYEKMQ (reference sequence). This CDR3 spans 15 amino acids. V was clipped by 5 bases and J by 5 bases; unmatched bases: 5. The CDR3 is CASSPGLAGVDEQYF. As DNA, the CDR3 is TGTGCCAGCAGCCCGGGACTAGCGGGAGTGGACGAGCAGTACTTC.

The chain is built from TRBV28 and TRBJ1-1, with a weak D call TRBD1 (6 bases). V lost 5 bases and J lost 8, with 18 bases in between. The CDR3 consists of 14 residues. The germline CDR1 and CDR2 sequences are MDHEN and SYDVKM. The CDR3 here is CASSPLTGKDEAFF. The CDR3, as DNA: TGTGCCAGCAGTCCGCTCACAGGGAAGGACGAAGCTTTCTTT.

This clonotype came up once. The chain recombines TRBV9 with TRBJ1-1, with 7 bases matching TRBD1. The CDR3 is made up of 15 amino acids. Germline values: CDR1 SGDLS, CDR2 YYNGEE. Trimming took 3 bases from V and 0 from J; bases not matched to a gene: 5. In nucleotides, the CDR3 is TGTGCCAGCAGCGACCAGGACAGGCTGAACACTGAAGCTTTCTTT. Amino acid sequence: CASSDQDRLNTEAFF.

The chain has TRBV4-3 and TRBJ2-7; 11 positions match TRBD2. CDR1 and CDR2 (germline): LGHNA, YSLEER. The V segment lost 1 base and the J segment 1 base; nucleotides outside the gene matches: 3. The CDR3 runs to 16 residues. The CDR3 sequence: CASSQGSSGGSYEQYF. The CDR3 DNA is TGCGCCAGCAGCCAAGGGTCTAGCGGGGGGTCCTACGAGCAGTACTTC.

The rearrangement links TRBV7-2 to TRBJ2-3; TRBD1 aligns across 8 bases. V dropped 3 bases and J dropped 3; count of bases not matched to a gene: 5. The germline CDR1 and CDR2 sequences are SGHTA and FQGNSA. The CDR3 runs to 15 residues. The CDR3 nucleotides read TGTGCCAGCAGCTTCGGACAGGGCGGGACAGATACGCAGTATTTT. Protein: CASSFGQGGTDTQYF.

Here the CDR3 DNA reads TGTGCCAGCAGCTTGACTATCCCCTACGAGCAGTACTTC. It encodes CASSLTIPYEQYF. V is TRBV7-8 and J is TRBJ2-7, with D possibly being TRBD2 (5 bases). Trimming removed 3 bases from V and 2 bases from J, with 8 bases in between. The length of the CDR3 is 13 residues. Germline V gene data show CDR1 as SGHVS and CDR2 as FQNEAQ.

CDR3 nucleotide sequence: TGCGCCAGCAGCTCGACTAGCGGGAGGGAGTTCTACGAGCAGTACTTC. Its protein is CASSSTSGREFYEQYF. The gene calls are TRBV5-1 and TRBJ2-7; 14 bases are a match to TRBD2. The CDR3 runs 16 residues. CDR1 is SGHRS, CDR2 YFSETQ, per germline. V trimming: 3 bases; J trimming: 3 bases; junction bases outside the gene matches: 5.

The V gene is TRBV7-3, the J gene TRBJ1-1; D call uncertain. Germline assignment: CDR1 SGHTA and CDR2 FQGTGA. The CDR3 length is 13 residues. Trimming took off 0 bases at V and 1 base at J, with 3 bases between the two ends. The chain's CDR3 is CASSLTPNTEAFF. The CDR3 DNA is TGTGCCAGCAGCTTAACGCCGAACACTGAAGCTTTCTTT.

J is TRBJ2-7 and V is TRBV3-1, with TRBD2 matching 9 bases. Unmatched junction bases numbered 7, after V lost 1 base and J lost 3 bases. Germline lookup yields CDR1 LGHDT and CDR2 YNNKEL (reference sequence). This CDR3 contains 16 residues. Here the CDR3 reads CASSQGASGADYEQYF. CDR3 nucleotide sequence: TGTGCCAGCAGCCAAGGGGCTAGCGGGGCGGACTACGAGCAGTACTTC.

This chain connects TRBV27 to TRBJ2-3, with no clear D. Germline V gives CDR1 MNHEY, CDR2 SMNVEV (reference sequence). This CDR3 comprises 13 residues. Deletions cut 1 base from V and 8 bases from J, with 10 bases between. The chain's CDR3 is CASSLFLTGTQYF. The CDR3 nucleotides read TGTGCCAGCAGTTTATTTCTCACGGGTACGCAGTATTTT.

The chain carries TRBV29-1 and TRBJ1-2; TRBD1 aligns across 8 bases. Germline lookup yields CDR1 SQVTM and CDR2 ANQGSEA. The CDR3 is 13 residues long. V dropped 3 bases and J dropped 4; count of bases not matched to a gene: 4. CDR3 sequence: CSVEDRESYGYTF. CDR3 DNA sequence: TGCAGCGTTGAGGACAGGGAGAGCTATGGCTACACCTTC. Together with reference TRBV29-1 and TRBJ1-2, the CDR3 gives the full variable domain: SAVISQKPSRDICQRGTSLTIQCQVDSQVTMMFWYRQQPGQSLTLIATANQGSEATYESGFVIDKFPISRPNLTFSTLTVSNMSPEDSSIYLCSVEDRESYGYTFGSGTRLTVV.

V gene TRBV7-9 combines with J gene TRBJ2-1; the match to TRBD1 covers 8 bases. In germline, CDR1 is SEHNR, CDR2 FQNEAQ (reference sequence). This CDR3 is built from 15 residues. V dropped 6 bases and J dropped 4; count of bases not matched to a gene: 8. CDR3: CASSPAGTGYNEQFF. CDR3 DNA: TGTGCCAGCAGTCCTGCCGGGACAGGTTACAATGAGCAGTTCTTC.

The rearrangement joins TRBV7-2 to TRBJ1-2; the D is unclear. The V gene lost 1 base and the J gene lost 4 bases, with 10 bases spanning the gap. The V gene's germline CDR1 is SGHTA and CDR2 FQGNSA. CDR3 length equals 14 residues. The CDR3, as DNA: TGTGCCAGCAGCTTAGATGTCAGGAGCTATGGCTACACCTTC. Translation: CASSLDVRSYGYTF.

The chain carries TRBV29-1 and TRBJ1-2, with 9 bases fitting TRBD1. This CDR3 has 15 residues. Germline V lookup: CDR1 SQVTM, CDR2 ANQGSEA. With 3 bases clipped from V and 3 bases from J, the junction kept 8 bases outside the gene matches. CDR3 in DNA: TGCAGCGTTGAGAGTTACAGGGGGCACGACTATGGCTACACCTTC. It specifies CSVESYRGHDYGYTF.

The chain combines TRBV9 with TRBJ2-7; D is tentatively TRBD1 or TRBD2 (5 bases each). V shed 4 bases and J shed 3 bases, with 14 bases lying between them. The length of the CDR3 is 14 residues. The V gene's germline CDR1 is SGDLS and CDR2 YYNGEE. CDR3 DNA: TGTGCCAGCAGCCCCGGGGCAGAGAACTACGAGCAGTACTTC. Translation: CASSPGAENYEQYF. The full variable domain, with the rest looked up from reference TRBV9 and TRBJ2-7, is DSGVTQTPKHLITATGQRVTLRCSPRSGDLSVYWYQQSLDQGLQFLIQYYNGEERAKGNILERFSAQQFPDLHSELNLSSLELGDSALYFCASSPGAENYEQYFGPGTRLTVT.

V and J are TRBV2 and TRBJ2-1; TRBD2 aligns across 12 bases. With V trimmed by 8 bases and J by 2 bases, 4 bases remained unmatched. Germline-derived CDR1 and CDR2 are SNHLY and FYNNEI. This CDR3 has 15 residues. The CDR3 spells CASWTSGDTYNEQFF. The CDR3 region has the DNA TGTGCCAGCTGGACTAGCGGGGACACCTACAATGAGCAGTTCTTC.